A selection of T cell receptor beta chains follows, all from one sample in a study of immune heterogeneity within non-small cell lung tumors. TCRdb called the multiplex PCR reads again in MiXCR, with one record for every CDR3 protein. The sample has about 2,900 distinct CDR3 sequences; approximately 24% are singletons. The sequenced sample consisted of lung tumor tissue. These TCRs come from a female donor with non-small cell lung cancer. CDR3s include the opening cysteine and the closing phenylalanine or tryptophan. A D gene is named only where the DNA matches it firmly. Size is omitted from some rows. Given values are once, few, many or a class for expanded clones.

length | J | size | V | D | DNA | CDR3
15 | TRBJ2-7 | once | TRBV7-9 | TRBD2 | TGTGCCAGCAGCGGACCTAGCGGCCTGTATTACGTGCAGTACTTC | CASSGPSGLYYVQYF
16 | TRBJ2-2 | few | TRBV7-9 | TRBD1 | TGTGCCAGCAGCGCCGGGACAGGGTTTCCGATCGGGGAGCTGTTTTTT | CASSAGTGFPIGELFF
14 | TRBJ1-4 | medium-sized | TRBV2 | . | TGTGCCAGCAGTTTGTCAGGGGAGGACGAAAAACTGTTTTTT | CASSLSGEDEKLFF
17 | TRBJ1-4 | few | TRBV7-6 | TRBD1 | TGTGCCAGCAGCTTCACTGCAGGGACAGGGATGGGTGAAAAACTGTTTTTT | CASSFTAGTGMGEKLFF
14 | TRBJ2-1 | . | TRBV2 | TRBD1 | TGTGCCAGCGGGGGACAGGGGTTGATCAATGAGCAGTTCTTC | CASGGQGLINEQFF
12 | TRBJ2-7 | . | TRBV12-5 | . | TGTGCTAGTGGTCCCACAGTGTACGAGCAGTACTTC | CASGPTVYEQYF
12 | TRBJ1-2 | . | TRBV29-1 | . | TGCAGCGTTCCGGGGGGGCGCGGTGGCTACACCTTC | CSVPGGRGGYTF
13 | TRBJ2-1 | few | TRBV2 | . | TGTGCCAGCAGTGAATTATCTAGCAGGGAGCAGTTCTTC | CASSELSSREQFF
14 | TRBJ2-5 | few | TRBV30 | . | TGTGCCTGGAGTTGGGGACATCTAGAAGAGACCCAGTACTTC | CAWSWGHLEETQYF
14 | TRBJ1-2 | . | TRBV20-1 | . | TGCAGTGCTAGAGTTCCCAGGAATGGGGGTGGCTACACCTTC | CSARVPRNGGGYTF
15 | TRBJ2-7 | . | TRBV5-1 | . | TGCGCCAGCAGCTTGGGAGGGGGGCAGAAAAACGAGCAGTACTTC | CASSLGGGQKNEQYF